The clone carrying this TCR beta chain was counted ten times or more. No antigen is known for it. These data are taken from a study of T cell repertoires in cytomegalovirus infection. The overall study: HLA-C-restricted CMV epitopes, recently identified, and well-studied HLA-B-restricted ones were used by the study. Indications of both CMV infection and matching HLA type were provided by public TCR beta signatures. General study findings and limits: Cumulative public TCR beta family frequency identified carriers of CMV plus the relevant HLA. The response measured ex vivo was dominated by TCR beta clonotypes (HLA-C-restricted and CMV-specific).

MiXCR, run by TCRdb on the reads, gives a single entry per CDR3 protein. The sample has about 900,000 distinct CDR3 sequences, less than 40% seen once. The ends were cut back, 7 bases at V and 1 base at J, with 13 bases in the middle. The CDR3 extends over 14 amino acids. CDR1 and CDR2 from the germline V gene are LNHDA and SQIVND (reference sequence). The rearrangement joins TRBV19 to TRBJ1-1, with D maybe TRBD1 (5 bases). Sample: cultured CD8+ T cells from PBMCs, taken from culture after CMV antigen stimulation. The sequence was collected from a human donor in good health (CMV status not recorded). Some clones in this sample may be carry-over from other donors' samples. The DNA of the CDR3 is TGTGCCAGTACCCTCGTTGGGGGGAACACTGAAGCTTTCTTT. The encoded protein is CASTLVGGNTEAFF.